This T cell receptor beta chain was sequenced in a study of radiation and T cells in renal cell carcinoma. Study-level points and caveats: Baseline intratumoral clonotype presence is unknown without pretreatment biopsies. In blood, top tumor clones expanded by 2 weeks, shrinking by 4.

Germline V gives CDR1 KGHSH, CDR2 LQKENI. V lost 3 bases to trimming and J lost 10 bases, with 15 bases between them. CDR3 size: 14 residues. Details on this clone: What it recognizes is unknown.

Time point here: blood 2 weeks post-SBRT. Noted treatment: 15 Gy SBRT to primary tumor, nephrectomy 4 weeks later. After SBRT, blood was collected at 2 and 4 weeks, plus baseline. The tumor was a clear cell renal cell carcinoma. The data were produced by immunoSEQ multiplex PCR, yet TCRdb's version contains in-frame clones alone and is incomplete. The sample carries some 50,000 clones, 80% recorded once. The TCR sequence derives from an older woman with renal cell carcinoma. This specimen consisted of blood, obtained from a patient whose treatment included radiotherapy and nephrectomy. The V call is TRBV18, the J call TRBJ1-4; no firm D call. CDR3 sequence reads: CASSPGEQEGKLFF. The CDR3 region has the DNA TGTGCCAGCTCACCCGGGGAACAAGAGGGAAAACTGTTTTTT.